Below, one T cell receptor beta chain is given with its context. Its antigen is unidentified. The data originate from a study of OX40 agonist ivuxolimab in advanced cancers. Generated by immunoSEQ multiplex PCR, the TCRdb table keeps only in-frame clones and is missing some. Of fewer than 90,000 clones listed, more than 80% were seen once; the top ten hold around 1.5%. Points from the study as a whole: Some nonresponders also had low normalized T-cell clonal expansion. CD4+ and CD8+ blood T cells expanded clonally by week 6 at 0.1 to 3.0 mg/kg.

The TCR comes from an adult with an advanced solid tumor such as melanoma, head and neck, liver or kidney cancer. The material sequenced was CD4+ or CD8+ T cells sorted from blood, taken in a trial of the OX40 agonist ivuxolimab.

The CDR3 DNA sequence: TGTGCCATCAGTTCTGGGATGAGCAATCAGCCCCAGCATTTT. Protein: CAISSGMSNQPQHF. The chain is built from TRBV10-3 and TRBJ1-5; the D is unclear. Per germline, CDR1 ENHRY and CDR2 SYGVKD. Trimming removed 5 bases from V and 1 base from J, with 9 bases in between. The CDR3 contains 14 residues.